The 18 T cell receptor beta chains given below trace back to one sample, sequenced in a study of a mutant IDH1 vaccine in newly diagnosed glioma. Using immunoSEQ multiplex PCR, the repertoire was profiled, and TCRdb retains in-frame clones only, with some absent. The sample holds tens of thousands of clones, roughly 91% seen once. Antigens for these TCRs are unknown. Time point noted: week 5, during vaccination. All doses held 300 ug of mutant IDH1 20-mer peptide, with topical imiquimod. The sample here was PBMCs, taken from a glioma patient whose treatment included an IDH1 peptide vaccine. These receptors came from a woman aged 45-60 years with glioma.

The chain employs TRBV7-6 and TRBJ2-2, with D tentatively TRBD1 (5 bases). From germline, CDR1 is SGHVS and CDR2 FNYEAQ. Trimming left V 1 base short and J 4 bases short, with 16 bases between. The CDR3 loop spans 17 amino acids. CDR3 protein: CASSLVVFQGSTGELFF. The CDR3 nucleotides read TGTGCCAGCAGCTTAGTGGTCTTCCAGGGTAGCACCGGGGAGCTGTTTTTT.

This clone has a handful of counts. The V call is TRBV5-4, the J call TRBJ2-1, with 11 bases identical to TRBD2. The CDR3 spans 18 residues. V shed 5 bases and J 5 bases; nucleotides not matched to a gene: 15. The germline CDR1 and CDR2 sequences are SGHNT and YYREEE (reference sequence). CDR3 DNA sequence: TGTGCCAGCAGAAAACAGGGGGCACCGGGACTAGCGGACAATGAGCAGTTCTTC. Its translation: CASRKQGAPGLADNEQFF.

The chain has TRBV10-2 and TRBJ2-1; no reliable D call. The CDR3 runs 17 residues. V lost 7 bases to trimming and J lost 0 bases, with 19 bases between them. CDR1 is WSHSY, CDR2 SAAADI, per germline. CDR3 loop: CASKPLNALSSYNEQFF. DNA for the CDR3: TGCGCCAGCAAACCCTTGAACGCCCTTAGCTCCTACAATGAGCAGTTCTTC.

This clone is medium-sized by share. This chain links TRBV6-6 with TRBJ2-2; 9 bases are a match to TRBD1. Germline lookup yields CDR1 MNHNY and CDR2 SVGAGI (reference sequence). The CDR3 is 15 residues long. J lost 6 bases, V lost 5 bases, and 7 bases had no gene match. The CDR3 sequence: CASSPGTGFPGELFF. The CDR3 coding sequence is TGTGCCAGCAGTCCCGGGACAGGGTTTCCCGGGGAGCTGTTTTTT.

The chain couples TRBV6-1 to TRBJ2-3; 10 bases map to TRBD2. V gave up 3 bases and J gave up 6 bases; unmatched junction bases: 9. The CDR3 length is 16 residues. Germline CDR1 MNHNS, CDR2 SASEGT. The CDR3 DNA sequence: TGTGCCAGCAGTGACGGGAGCGGGAGGGCCAAGGATACGCAGTATTTT. Its translation: CASSDGSGRAKDTQYF.

The genes are TRBV7-9 and TRBJ2-1; 8 bases map to TRBD1. V lost 1 base, J lost 3 bases, and 2 bases stayed unmatched. Germline lookup yields CDR1 SEHNR and CDR2 FQNEAQ (reference sequence). The CDR3 is made up of 15 amino acids. The CDR3 DNA reads as TGTGCCAGCAGCTTAGACAGGGGGAGCTACAATGAGCAGTTCTTC. It encodes CASSLDRGSYNEQFF.

The rearrangement joins TRBV6-6 to TRBJ2-5; the D is unclear. Germline assignment: CDR1 MNHNY and CDR2 SVGAGI (reference sequence). The V and J ends lost 0 bases and 4 bases respectively, with 9 bases between them. CDR3 length: 14 residues. The CDR3 DNA reads as TGTGCCAGCAGTTACTCTCGGCTAGGAGAGACCCAGTACTTC. Its translation is CASSYSRLGETQYF.

The V and J genes are TRBV10-3 and TRBJ2-7; 11 nucleotides agree with TRBD1. The CDR3 is 15 residues long. Trimming cost V 7 bases and J 0 bases; bases outside gene matches: 5. Looked up from germline, CDR1 is ENHRY and CDR2 is SYGVKD. The CDR3 region has the DNA TGTGCCATCAACAAGGGACAGGGGGACTCCTACGAGCAGTACTTC. Its protein product is CAINKGQGDSYEQYF.

The chain employs TRBV11-2 and TRBJ2-5; D is unresolved. Trimming removed 6 bases from V and 2 bases from J, with 10 bases in between. Germline V gene sequence: CDR1 SGHAT, CDR2 FQNNGV. CDR3 length: 13 amino acids. CDR3 DNA: TGTGCCAGCAGTGTGGGCGTACAAGAGACCCAGTACTTC. Its translation is CASSVGVQETQYF.

V usage is TRBV4-1 and J usage is TRBJ2-1; 12 bases match TRBD2. Germline CDR1 and CDR2: MGHRA and YSYEKL. The CDR3 runs to 15 residues. V shed 5 bases and J 4 bases; nucleotides not matched to a gene: 3. The CDR3 here is CASSLTSGGYNEQFF. CDR3 DNA: TGCGCCAGCAGCTTGACTAGCGGGGGTTACAATGAGCAGTTCTTC.

V is TRBV2 and J is TRBJ2-2; 8 bases fit TRBD1. With 7 bases clipped from V and 4 bases from J, the junction kept 8 bases outside the gene matches. CDR3 length: 15 amino acids. Germline loops: CDR1 SNHLY, CDR2 FYNNEI. Here the CDR3 reads CASNPGQGGTGELFF. CDR3 DNA sequence: TGTGCCAGCAACCCAGGACAGGGAGGCACCGGGGAGCTGTTTTTT.

V and J are TRBV5-6 and TRBJ1-4; 7 positions agree with TRBD1. The length of the CDR3 is 15 residues. The ends lost 3 bases at V and 4 bases at J; junction bases unmatched: 6. Germline V gives CDR1 SGHDT, CDR2 YYEEEE. CDR3 nucleotide sequence: TGTGCCAGCAGCTACGACAGGGCGGTTAATGAAAAACTGTTTTTT. Its translation is CASSYDRAVNEKLFF.

The CDR3 coding sequence is TGCGCCAGCAGTGACCCTAGGGGGCGTGAGGAGACCCAGTACTTC. It encodes CASSDPRGREETQYF. The chain employs TRBV10-2 and TRBJ2-5, with 7 nucleotides matching TRBD1. This CDR3 is 15 amino acids long. Germline V gene data show CDR1 as WSHSY and CDR2 as SAAADI. J gave up 5 bases and V 3 bases, and 9 bases lay outside the gene matches.

This clone was found once. The chain couples TRBV6-5 to TRBJ2-1, with 11 bases matching TRBD2. Germline CDR1 and CDR2: MNHEY and SVGAGI. CDR3 length equals 14 residues. J was trimmed by 7 bases and V by 4 bases; bases with no gene match: 3. CDR3 in amino acids: CASSSTSGANEQFF. The CDR3 nucleotides are TGTGCCAGCAGTTCGACTAGCGGGGCAAATGAGCAGTTCTTC.

This clone occurred a few times. The rearrangement links TRBV5-5 to TRBJ2-5, with D maybe TRBD2 (6 bases). V was pared by 0 bases and J by 5 bases, with 11 bases between. Looked up from germline, CDR1 is SGHKS and CDR2 is YYEKEE (reference sequence). The CDR3 contains 14 residues. CDR3 protein: CASSLERGWETQYF. CDR3 nucleotides: TGTGCCAGCAGCTTGGAACGGGGGTGGGAGACCCAGTACTTC.

V gene TRBV5-1 combines with J gene TRBJ2-3, with D uncertain. V was pared by 0 bases and J by 2 bases, with 13 bases between. Germline CDR1 SGHRS, CDR2 YFSETQ. The CDR3 runs 16 residues. CDR3 DNA sequence: TGCGCCAGCAGCTTGGCGAGTAATACCCTCACAGATACGCAGTATTTT. As protein: CASSLASNTLTDTQYF. Based on the CDR3 plus reference TRBV5-1 and TRBJ2-3, the full variable domain is KAGVTQTPRYLIKTRGQQVTLSCSPISGHRSVSWYQQTPGQGLQFLFEYFSETQRNKGNFPGRFSGRQFSNSRSEMNVSTLELGDSALYLCASSLASNTLTDTQYFGPGTRLTVL.

This clone was observed once. V and J are TRBV9 and TRBJ2-1, with D unresolved. Trimming stripped 0 bases from V and 8 bases from J, with 9 bases between. Germline V gene lookup returns CDR1 SGDLS and CDR2 YYNGEE. The CDR3 is made up of 13 amino acids. The CDR3 reads CASSVAVSDEQFF. The CDR3 DNA reads as TGTGCCAGCAGCGTAGCTGTATCGGATGAGCAGTTCTTC.

The gene calls are TRBV2 and TRBJ1-6; TRBD1 matches at 11 bases. The CDR3 sequence is 14 residues long. Per germline, CDR1 SNHLY and CDR2 FYNNEI. J gave up 8 bases and V 6 bases, and 3 bases lay outside the gene matches. CDR3 nucleotide sequence: TGTGCCAGCAGGGACAGGGGGCGCGATTCACCCCTCCACTTT. It encodes CASRDRGRDSPLHF.